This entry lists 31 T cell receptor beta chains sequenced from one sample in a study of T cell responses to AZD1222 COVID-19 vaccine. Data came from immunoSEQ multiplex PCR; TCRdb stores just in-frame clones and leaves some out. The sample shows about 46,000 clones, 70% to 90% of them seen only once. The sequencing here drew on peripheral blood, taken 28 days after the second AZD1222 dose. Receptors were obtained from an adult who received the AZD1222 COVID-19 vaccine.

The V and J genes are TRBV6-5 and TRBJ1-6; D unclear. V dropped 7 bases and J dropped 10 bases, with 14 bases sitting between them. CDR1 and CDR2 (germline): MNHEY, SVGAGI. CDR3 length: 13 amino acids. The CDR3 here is CASNDPAGSPLHF. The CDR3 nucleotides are TGTGCCAGCAACGACCCGGCAGGATCACCCCTCCACTTT.

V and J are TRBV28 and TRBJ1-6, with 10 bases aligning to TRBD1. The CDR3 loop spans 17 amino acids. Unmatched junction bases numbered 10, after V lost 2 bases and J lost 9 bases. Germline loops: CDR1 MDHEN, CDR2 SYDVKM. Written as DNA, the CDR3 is TGTGCCAGCAGTTTAAGGGGACAGGGGACGAGGGCTTCACCCCTCCACTTT. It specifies CASSLRGQGTRASPLHF.

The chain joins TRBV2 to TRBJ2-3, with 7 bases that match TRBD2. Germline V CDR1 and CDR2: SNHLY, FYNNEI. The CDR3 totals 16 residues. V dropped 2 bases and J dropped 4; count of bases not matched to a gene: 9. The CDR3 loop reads CASSEIRASGSDTQYF. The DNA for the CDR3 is TGTGCCAGCAGTGAAATTAGGGCTAGCGGATCAGATACGCAGTATTTT. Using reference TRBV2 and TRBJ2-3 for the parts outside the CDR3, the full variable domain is EPEVTQTPSHQVTQMGQEVILRCVPISNHLYFYWYRQILGQKVEFLVSFYNNEISEKSEIFDDQFSVERPDGSNFTLKIRSTKLEDSAMYFCASSEIRASGSDTQYFGPGTRLTVL.

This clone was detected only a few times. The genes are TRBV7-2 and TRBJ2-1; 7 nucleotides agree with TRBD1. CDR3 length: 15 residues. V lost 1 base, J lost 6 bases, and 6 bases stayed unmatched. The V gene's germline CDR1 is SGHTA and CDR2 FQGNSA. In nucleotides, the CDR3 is TGTGCCAGCAGCTTAGTATGGACAGGAAGCAATGAGCAGTTCTTC. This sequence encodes CASSLVWTGSNEQFF.

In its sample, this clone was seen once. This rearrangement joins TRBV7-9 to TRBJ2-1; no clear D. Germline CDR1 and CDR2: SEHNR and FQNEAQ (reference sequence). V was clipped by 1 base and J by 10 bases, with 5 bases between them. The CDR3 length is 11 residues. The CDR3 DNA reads TGTGCCAGCAGCTTAGGATGGGAGCAGTTCTTC. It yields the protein CASSLGWEQFF.

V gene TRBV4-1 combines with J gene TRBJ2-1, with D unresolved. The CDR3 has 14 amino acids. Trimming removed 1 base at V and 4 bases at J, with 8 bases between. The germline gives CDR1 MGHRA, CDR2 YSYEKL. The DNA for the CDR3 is TGCGCCAGCAGCCAAGGTCCGCGATACAATGAGCAGTTCTTC. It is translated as CASSQGPRYNEQFF.

This CDR3 reads CASTTGVGVYEQYF. The DNA for the CDR3 is TGTGCCAGCACCACGGGGGTAGGGGTCTACGAGCAGTACTTC. J is TRBJ2-7 and V is TRBV28; D is perhaps TRBD2 (6 bases). V shed 7 bases and J shed 3 bases, with 16 bases lying between them. The CDR3 length is 14 residues. Germline V gene data show CDR1 as MDHEN and CDR2 as SYDVKM.

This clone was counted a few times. Here the CDR3 reads CSAPLGDTQYF. The CDR3 bases are TGCAGTGCCCCTCTCGGGGATACGCAGTATTTT. The chain has TRBV20-1 and TRBJ2-3; D gene uncertain. Between the trimmed V and J ends, which lost 6 bases and 6 bases, there was a span of 10 bases. CDR3 length: 11 amino acids. Germline lookup yields CDR1 DFQATT and CDR2 SNEGSKA (reference sequence).

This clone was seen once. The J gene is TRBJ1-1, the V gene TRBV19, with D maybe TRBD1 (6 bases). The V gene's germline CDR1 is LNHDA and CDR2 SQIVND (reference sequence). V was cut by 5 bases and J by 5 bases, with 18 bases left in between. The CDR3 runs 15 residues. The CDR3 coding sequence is TGTGCCAGTAGTCCCTCGGGCAGGGGACAAACTGAAGCTTTCTTT. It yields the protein CASSPSGRGQTEAFF.

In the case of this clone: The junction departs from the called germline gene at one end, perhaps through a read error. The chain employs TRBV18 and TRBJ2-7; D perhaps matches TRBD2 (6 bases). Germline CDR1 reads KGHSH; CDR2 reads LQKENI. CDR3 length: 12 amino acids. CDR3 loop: CASAMGGGYQNF. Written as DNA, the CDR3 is TGTGCCAGCGCCATGGGGGGAGGATATCAGAACTTC.

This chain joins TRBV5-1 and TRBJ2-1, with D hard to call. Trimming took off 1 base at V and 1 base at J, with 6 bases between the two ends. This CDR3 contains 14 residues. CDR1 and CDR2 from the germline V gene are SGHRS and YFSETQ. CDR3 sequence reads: CASSLTVSYNEQFF. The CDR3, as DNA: TGCGCCAGCAGCTTGACAGTGTCCTACAATGAGCAGTTCTTC.

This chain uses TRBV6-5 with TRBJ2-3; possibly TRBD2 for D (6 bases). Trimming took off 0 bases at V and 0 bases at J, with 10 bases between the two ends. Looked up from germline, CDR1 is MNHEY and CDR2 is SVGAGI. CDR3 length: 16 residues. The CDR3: CASSYSASGSTDTQYF. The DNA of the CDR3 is TGTGCCAGCAGTTACTCGGCGAGCGGGAGCACAGATACGCAGTATTTT.

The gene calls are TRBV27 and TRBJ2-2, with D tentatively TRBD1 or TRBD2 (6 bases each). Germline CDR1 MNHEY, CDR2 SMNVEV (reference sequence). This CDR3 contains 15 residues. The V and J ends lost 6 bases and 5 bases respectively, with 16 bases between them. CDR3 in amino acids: CASSIGGIWTGELFF. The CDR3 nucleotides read TGTGCCAGCAGCATAGGGGGGATATGGACCGGGGAGCTGTTTTTT.

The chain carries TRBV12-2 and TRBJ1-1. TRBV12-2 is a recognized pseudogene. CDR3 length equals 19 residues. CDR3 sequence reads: CASRLDRGREGARNTEAFF. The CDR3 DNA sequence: TGTGCAAGTCGCTTAGACAGGGGAAGGGAGGGGGCTAGGAACACTGAAGCTTTCTTT.

In DNA, the CDR3 is TGTGCCAGCAGCTCCGGGACAGGGGGAACTGAAGCTTTCTTT. Protein sequence: CASSSGTGGTEAFF. V gene TRBV28 combines with J gene TRBJ1-1; 11 bases fit TRBD1. The CDR3 covers 14 residues. The V segment lost 6 bases and the J segment 5 bases; nucleotides outside the gene matches: 5. The germline V gene encodes CDR1 MDHEN and CDR2 SYDVKM.

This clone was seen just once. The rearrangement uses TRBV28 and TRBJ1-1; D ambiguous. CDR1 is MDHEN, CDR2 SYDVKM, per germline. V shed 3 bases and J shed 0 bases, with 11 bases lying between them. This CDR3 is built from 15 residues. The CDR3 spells CASSFGPLMNTEAFF. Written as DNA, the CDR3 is TGTGCCAGCAGTTTTGGGCCGCTCATGAACACTGAAGCTTTCTTT.

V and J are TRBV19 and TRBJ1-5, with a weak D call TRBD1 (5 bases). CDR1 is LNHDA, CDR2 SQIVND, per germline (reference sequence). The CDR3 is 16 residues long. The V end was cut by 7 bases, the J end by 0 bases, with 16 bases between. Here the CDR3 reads CASTPMRGTSNQPQHF. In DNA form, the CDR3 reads TGTGCCAGTACCCCGATGAGAGGGACTAGCAATCAGCCCCAGCATTTT. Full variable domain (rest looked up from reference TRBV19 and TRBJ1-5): DGGITQSPKYLFRKEGQNVTLSCEQNLNHDAMYWYRQDPGQGLRLIYYSQIVNDFQKGDIAEGYSVSREKKESFPLTVTSAQKNPTAFYLCASTPMRGTSNQPQHFGDGTRLSIL.

The CDR3 nucleotides are TGTGCCAGCAGCTACCCCGTGGTGGGAGGAGAGACCCAGTACTTC. This translates into CASSYPVVGGETQYF. The chain has TRBV5-8 and TRBJ2-5; possibly TRBD2 for D (6 bases). The CDR3 is 15 amino acids. From germline, CDR1 is SGHTS and CDR2 YDEGEE. V lost 3 bases to trimming and J lost 4 bases, with 16 bases between them.

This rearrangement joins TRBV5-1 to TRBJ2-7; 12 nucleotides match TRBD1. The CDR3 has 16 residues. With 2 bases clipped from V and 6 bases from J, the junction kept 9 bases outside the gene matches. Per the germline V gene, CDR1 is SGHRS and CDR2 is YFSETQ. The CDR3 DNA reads TGCGCCAGCAGCTTAGGGACAGGGGGCAGGGTCTCCGAGCAGTACTTC. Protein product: CASSLGTGGRVSEQYF. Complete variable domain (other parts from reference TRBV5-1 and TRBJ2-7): KAGVTQTPRYLIKTRGQQVTLSCSPISGHRSVSWYQQTPGQGLQFLFEYFSETQRNKGNFPGRFSGRQFSNSRSEMNVSTLELGDSALYLCASSLGTGGRVSEQYFGPGTRLTVT.

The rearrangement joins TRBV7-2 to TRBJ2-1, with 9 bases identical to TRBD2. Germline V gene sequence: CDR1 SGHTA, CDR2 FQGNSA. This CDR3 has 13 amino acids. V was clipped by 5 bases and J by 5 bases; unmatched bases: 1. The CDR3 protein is CASSRTSDNEQFF. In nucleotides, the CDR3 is TGTGCCAGCAGCCGGACTAGCGACAATGAGCAGTTCTTC.

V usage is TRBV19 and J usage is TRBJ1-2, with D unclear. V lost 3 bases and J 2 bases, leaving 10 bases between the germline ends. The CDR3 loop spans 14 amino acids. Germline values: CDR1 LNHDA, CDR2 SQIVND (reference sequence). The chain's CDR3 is CASSIVGLNYGYTF. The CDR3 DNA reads TGTGCCAGTAGTATTGTGGGCCTAAACTATGGCTACACCTTC.

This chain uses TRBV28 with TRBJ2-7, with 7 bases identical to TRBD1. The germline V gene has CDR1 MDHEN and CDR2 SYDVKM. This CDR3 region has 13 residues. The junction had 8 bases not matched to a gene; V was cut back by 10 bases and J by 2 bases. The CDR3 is CAIPRDSPYEQYF. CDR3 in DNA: TGTGCCATCCCCCGGGACAGCCCCTACGAGCAGTACTTC.

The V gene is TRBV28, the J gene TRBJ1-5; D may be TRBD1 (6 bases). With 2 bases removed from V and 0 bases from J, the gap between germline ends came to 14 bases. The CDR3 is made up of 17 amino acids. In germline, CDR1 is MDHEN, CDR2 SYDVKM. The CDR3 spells CASSLGQGYFSNQPQHF. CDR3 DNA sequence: TGTGCCAGCAGTTTAGGGCAGGGGTATTTTAGCAATCAGCCCCAGCATTTT.

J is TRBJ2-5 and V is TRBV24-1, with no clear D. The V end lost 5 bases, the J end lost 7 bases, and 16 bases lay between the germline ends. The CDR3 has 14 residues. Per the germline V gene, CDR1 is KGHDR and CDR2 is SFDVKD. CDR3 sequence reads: CATSASDALGTQYF. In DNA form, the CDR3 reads TGTGCCACCAGTGCCTCGGACGCCCTGGGGACCCAGTACTTC.

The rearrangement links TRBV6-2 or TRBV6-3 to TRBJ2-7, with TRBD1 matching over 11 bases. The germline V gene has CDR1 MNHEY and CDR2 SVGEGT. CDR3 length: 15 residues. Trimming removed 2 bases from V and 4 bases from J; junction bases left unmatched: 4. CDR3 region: CASSYLGQGGYEQYF. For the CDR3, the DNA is TGTGCCAGCAGTTACCTGGGACAGGGGGGATACGAGCAGTACTTC.

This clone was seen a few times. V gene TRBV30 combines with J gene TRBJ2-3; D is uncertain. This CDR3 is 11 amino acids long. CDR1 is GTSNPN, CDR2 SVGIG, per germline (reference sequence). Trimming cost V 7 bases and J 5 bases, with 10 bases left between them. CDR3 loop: CAYHPVDTQYF. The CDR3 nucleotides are TGTGCCTACCACCCGGTAGATACGCAGTATTTT.

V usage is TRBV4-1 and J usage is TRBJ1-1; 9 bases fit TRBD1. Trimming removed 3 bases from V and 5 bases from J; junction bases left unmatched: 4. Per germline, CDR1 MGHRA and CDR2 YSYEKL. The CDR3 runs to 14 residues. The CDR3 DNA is TGCGCCAGCAGCCAGTCTGACAGGGGGACTGAAGCTTTCTTT. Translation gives CASSQSDRGTEAFF.

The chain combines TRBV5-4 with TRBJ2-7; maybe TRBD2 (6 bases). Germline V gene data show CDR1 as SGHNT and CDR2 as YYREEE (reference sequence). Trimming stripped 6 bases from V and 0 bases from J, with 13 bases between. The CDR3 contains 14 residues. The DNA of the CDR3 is TGTGCCAGCATGCGGGACCGCAACTCCTACGAGCAGTACTTC. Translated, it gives CASMRDRNSYEQYF.

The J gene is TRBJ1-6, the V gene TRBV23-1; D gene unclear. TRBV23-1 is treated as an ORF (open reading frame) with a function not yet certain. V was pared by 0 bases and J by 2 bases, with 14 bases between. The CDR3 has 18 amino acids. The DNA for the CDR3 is TGCGCCAGCAGTCAATCGAGGAGGGCAGGTCCCTATAATTCACCCCTCCACTTT. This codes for CASSQSRRAGPYNSPLHF.

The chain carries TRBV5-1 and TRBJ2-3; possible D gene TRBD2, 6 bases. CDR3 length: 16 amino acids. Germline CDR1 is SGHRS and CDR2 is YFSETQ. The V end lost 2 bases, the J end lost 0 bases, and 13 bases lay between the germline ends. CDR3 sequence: CASSLAWGTSTDTQYF. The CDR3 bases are TGCGCCAGCAGCTTAGCCTGGGGGACTAGCACAGATACGCAGTATTTT.

As DNA, the CDR3 is TGTGCCAGCACTCGGGATGAAGCAGCGCAGTATTTT. This translates into CASTRDEAAQYF. The genes are TRBV7-2 and TRBJ2-3, with D possibly matching TRBD2 (5 bases). The ends were cut back, 7 bases at V and 10 bases at J, with 15 bases in the middle. Germline assignment: CDR1 SGHTA and CDR2 FQGNSA. The CDR3 runs to 12 residues.